The sequence of this T cell receptor beta chain was determined in a study of cytomegalovirus exposure and HLA in healthy donors. Notes on the study in general: Investigators reported about 160 TCR beta chains as tied to cytomegalovirus.

With respect to this clone: Its target is unknown.

The PCR used 60 Vbeta and 13 Jbeta primers. Sequenced by immunoSEQ multiplex PCR; TCRdb stores in-frame clones only, minus some. The sample consists of 91,000 or so clones, around three quarters of them appearing once. The V end lost 4 bases, the J end lost 0 bases, and 14 bases lay between the germline ends. This CDR3 contains 16 residues. Germline CDR1 is SGDLS and CDR2 is YYNGEE. The chain couples TRBV9 to TRBJ1-3, with D maybe TRBD1 (6 bases). This clonotype originated in a man aged 25-45 years in good health and CMV-seropositive. Sequencing used PBMCs. CDR3 sequence: CASSPGGPISGNTIYF. The CDR3 DNA is TGTGCCAGCAGCCCGGGGGGGCCGATCTCTGGAAACACCATATATTTT.